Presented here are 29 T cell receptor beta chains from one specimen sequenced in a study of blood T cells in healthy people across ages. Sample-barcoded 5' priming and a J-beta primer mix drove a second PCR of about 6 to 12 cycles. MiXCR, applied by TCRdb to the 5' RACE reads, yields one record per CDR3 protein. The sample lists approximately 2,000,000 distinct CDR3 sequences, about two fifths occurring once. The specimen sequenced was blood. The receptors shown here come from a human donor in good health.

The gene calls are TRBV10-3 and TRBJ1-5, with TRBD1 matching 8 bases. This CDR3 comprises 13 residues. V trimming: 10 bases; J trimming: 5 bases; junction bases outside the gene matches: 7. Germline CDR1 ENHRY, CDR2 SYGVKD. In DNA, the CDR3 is TGTGCCACTGCGACAGGGGCACATCAGCCCCAGCATTTT. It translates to CATATGAHQPQHF.

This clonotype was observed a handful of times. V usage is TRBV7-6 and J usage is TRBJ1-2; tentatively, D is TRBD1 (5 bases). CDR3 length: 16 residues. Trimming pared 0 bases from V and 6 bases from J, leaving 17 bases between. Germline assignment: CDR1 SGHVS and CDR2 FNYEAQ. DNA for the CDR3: TGTGCCAGCAGCTTAGCAAGGGACCCCGATTTGGATGGCTACACCTTC. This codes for CASSLARDPDLDGYTF.

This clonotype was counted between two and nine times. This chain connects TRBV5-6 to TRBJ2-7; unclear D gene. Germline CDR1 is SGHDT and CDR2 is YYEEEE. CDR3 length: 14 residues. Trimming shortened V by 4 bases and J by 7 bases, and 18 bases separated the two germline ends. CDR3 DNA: TGTGCCAGCAGCACCGGTCACCCTGCGAGGGAGCAGTACTTC. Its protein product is CASSTGHPAREQYF.

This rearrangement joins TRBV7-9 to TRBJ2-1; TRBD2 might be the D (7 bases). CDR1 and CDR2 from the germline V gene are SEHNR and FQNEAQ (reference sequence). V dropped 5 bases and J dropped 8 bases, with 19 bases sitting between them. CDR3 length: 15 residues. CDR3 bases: TGTGCCAGCAGCACCGGGGGGCAGATGGGAGATGAGCAGTTCTTC. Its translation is CASSTGGQMGDEQFF.

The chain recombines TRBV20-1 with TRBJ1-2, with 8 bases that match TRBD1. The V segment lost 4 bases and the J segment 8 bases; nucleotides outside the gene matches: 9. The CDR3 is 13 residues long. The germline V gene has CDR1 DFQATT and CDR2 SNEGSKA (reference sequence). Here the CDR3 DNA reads TGCAGTGCTAACCTCCAGGGGGCGCAAGGCTACACCTTC. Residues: CSANLQGAQGYTF.

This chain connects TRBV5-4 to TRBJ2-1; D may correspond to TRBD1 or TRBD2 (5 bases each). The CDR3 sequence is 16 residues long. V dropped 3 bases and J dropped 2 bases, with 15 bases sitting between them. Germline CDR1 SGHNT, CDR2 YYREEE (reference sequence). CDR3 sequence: CASSSGTGPPYNEQFF. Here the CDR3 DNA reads TGTGCCAGCAGCTCTGGGACGGGGCCCCCCTACAATGAGCAGTTCTTC. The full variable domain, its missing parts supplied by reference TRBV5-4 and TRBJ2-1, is ETGVTQSPTHLIKTRGQQVTLRCSSQSGHNTVSWYQQALGQGPQFIFQYYREEENGRGNFPPRFSGLQFPNYSSELNVNALELDDSALYLCASSSGTGPPYNEQFFGPGTRLTVL.

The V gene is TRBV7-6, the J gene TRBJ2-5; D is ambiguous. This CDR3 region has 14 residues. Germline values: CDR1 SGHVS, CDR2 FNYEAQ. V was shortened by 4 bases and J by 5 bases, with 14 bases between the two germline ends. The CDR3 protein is CASSSDLLEETQYF. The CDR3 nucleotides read TGTGCCAGCAGCTCGGATTTGCTTGAGGAGACCCAGTACTTC.

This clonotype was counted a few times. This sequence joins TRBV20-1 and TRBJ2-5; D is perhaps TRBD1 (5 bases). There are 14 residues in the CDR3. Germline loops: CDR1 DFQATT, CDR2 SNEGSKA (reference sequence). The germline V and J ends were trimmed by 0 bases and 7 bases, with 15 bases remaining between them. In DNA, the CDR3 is TGCAGTGCTAGAGATATCAACAGGATTGTGACCCAGTACTTC. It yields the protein CSARDINRIVTQYF.

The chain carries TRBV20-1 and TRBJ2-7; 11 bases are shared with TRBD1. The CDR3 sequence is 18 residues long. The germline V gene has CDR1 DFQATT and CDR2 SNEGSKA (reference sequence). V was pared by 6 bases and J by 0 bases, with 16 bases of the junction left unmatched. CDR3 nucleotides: TGCAGTGCCCGAGGGGGACAGGGGGGGATCTGGAGCTCCTACGAGCAGTACTTC. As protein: CSARGGQGGIWSSYEQYF.

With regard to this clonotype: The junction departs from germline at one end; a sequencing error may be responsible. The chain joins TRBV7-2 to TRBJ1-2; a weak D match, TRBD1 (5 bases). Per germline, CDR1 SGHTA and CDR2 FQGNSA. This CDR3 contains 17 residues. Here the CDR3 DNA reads TGTGCCAGCAGCTTAGCGATACCCCAGGGCCTCAACTGTGGCTACACCTTC. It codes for CASSLAIPQGLNCGYTF.

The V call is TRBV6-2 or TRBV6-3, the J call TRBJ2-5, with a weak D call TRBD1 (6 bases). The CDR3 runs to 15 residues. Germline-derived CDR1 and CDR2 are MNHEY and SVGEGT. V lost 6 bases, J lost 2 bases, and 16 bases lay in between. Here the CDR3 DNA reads TGTGCCAGCAGGATCCGGGACAACCGACAAGAGACCCAGTACTTC. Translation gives CASRIRDNRQETQYF.

CDR3 sequence reads: CASSPRPPQGQETQYF. Written as DNA, the CDR3 is TGTGCCAGCAGCCCACGGCCCCCACAGGGTCAAGAGACCCAGTACTTC. The chain carries TRBV7-9 and TRBJ2-5; weak D call: TRBD1 (6 bases). The length of the CDR3 is 16 residues. Germline CDR1 and CDR2: SEHNR and FQNEAQ (reference sequence). The ends were cut back, 5 bases at V and 2 bases at J, with 18 bases in the middle. Complete variable domain (other parts from reference TRBV7-9 and TRBJ2-5): DTGVSQNPRHKITKRGQNVTFRCDPISEHNRLYWYRQTLGQGPEFLTYFQNEAQLEKSRLLSDRFSAERPKGSFSTLEIQRTEQGDSAMYLCASSPRPPQGQETQYFGPGTRLLVL.

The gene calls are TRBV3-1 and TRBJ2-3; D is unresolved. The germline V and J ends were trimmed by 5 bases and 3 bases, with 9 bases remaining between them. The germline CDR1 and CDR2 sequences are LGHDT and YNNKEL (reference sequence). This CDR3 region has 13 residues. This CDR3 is CASSYLHTDTQYF. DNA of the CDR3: TGTGCCAGCAGCTATCTCCATACAGATACGCAGTATTTT.

In DNA form, the CDR3 reads TGCGCCAGCAGCTTGGCCATCAGGGACCTGAACACTGAAGCTTTCTTT. Its translation is CASSLAIRDLNTEAFF. V gene TRBV5-1 combines with J gene TRBJ1-1; D might be TRBD1 (5 bases). The V end lost 0 bases, the J end lost 0 bases, and 12 bases lay between the germline ends. Germline V gives CDR1 SGHRS, CDR2 YFSETQ. The CDR3 consists of 16 residues.

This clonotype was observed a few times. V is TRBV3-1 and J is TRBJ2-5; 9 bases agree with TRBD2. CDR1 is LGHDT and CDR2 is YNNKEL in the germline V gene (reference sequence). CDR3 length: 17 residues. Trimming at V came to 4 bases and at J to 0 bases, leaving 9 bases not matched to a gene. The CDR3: CASSLGLAGLHQETQYF. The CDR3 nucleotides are TGTGCCAGCAGCCTCGGCCTAGCGGGGCTCCACCAAGAGACCCAGTACTTC.

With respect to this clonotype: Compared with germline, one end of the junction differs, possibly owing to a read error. The CDR3 coding sequence is TGTACCAGCAGCTTAGGGGGCGACTCTGGAAACACCATATATTTT. Protein product: CTSSLGGDSGNTIYF. The J gene is TRBJ1-3, the V gene TRBV7-3, with 7 positions matching TRBD1. Germline loops: CDR1 SGHTA, CDR2 FQGTGA. CDR3 length: 15 amino acids.

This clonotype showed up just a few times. DNA of the CDR3: TGTGCCAGCAGTTCACCTAGCGGGGGGGCCTACAATGAGCAGTTCTTC. Translated: CASSSPSGGAYNEQFF. The rearrangement uses TRBV28 and TRBJ2-1, with TRBD2 identical over 12 bases. Trimming removed 4 bases from V and 2 bases from J; junction bases left unmatched: 3. The CDR3 totals 16 residues. CDR1 is MDHEN, CDR2 SYDVKM, per germline.

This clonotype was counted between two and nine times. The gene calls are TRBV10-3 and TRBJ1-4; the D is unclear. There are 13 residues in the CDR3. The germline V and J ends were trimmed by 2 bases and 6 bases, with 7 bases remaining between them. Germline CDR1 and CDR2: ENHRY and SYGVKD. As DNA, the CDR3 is TGTGCCATCAGTGAGCAACGGGATGAAAAACTGTTTTTT. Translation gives CAISEQRDEKLFF.

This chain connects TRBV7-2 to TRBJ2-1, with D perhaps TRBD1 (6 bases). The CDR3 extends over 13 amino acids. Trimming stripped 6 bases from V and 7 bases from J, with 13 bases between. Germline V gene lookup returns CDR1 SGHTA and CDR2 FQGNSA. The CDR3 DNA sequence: TGTGCCAGCAGTAAACCAGGGGTGAATGAGCAGTTCTTC. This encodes CASSKPGVNEQFF.

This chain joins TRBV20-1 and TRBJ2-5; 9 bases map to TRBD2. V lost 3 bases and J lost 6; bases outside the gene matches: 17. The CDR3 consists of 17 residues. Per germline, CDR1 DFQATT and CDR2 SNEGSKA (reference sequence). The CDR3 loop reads CSASSAGGPALRKTQYF. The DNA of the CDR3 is TGCAGTGCTAGTAGTGCGGGGGGGCCTGCACTACGGAAGACCCAGTACTTC.

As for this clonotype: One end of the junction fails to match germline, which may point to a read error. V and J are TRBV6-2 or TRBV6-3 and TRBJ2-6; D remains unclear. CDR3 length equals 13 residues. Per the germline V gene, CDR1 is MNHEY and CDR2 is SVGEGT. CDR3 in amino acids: CASRFSGVNVLTF. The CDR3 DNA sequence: TGTGCCAGCAGATTCTCTGGGGTCAACGTCCTGACTTTC.

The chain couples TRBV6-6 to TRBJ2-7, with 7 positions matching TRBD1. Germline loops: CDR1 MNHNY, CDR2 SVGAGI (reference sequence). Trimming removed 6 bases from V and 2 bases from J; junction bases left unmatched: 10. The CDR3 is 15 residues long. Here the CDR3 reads CASSKGQARPYEQYF. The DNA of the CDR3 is TGTGCCAGCAGCAAAGGACAGGCACGACCCTACGAGCAGTACTTC.

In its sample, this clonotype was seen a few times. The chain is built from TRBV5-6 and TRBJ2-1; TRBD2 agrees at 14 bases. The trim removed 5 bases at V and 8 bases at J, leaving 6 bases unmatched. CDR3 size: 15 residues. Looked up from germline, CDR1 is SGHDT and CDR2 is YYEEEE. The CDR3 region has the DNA TGTGCCAGCAGATGGGGGACTAGCGGGGGCCATGAGCAGTTCTTC. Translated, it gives CASRWGTSGGHEQFF.

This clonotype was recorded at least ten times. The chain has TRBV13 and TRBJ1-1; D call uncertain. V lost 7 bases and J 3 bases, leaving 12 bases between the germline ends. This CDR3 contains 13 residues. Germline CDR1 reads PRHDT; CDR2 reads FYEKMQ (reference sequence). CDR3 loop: CASKGVDDTEAFF. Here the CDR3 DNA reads TGTGCCAGCAAGGGAGTCGACGACACTGAAGCTTTCTTT. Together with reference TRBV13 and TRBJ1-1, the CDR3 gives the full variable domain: AAGVIQSPRHLIKEKRETATLKCYPIPRHDTVYWYQQGPGQDPQFLISFYEKMQSDKGSIPDRFSAQQFSDYHSELNMSSLELGDSALYFCASKGVDDTEAFFGQGTRLTVV.

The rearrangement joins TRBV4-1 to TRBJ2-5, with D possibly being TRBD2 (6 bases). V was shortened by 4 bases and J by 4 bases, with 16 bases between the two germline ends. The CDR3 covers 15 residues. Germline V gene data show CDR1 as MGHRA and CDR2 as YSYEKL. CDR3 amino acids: CASSPSWEVPETQYF. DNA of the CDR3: TGCGCCAGCAGCCCCTCGTGGGAGGTCCCAGAGACCCAGTACTTC.

CDR3 nucleotides: TGCGCCAGCAGCTTGGGGCCGATCAATGAGCAGTTCTTC. Residues: CASSLGPINEQFF. This chain joins TRBV5-1 and TRBJ2-1; D gene unclear. The germline gives CDR1 SGHRS, CDR2 YFSETQ. V lost 0 bases, J lost 6 bases, and 7 bases lay in between. The CDR3 is 13 amino acids. The variable domain in full, with the rest retrieved from reference TRBV5-1 and TRBJ2-1, is KAGVTQTPRYLIKTRGQQVTLSCSPISGHRSVSWYQQTPGQGLQFLFEYFSETQRNKGNFPGRFSGRQFSNSRSEMNVSTLELGDSALYLCASSLGPINEQFFGPGTRLTVL.

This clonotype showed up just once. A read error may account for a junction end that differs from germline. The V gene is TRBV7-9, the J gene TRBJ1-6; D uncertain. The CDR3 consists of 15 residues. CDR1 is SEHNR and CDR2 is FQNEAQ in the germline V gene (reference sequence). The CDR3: CTSSPSWTENSPLHF. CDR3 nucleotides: TGTACCAGCAGCCCTTCCTGGACGGAGAATTCACCCCTCCACTTT.

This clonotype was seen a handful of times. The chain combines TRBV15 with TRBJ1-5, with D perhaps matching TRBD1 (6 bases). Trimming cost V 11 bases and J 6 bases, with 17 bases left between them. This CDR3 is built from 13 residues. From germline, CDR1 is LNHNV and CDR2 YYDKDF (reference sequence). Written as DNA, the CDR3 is TGTGCCTCCTCACGGGGGCTGGGTCAGCCCCAGCATTTT. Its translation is CASSRGLGQPQHF.

The CDR3 loop reads CSVEVYSGYGYTF. The CDR3 DNA follows: TGCAGCGTTGAGGTTTACAGCGGCTATGGCTACACCTTC. V usage is TRBV29-1 and J usage is TRBJ1-2, with D unclear. The V and J ends lost 3 bases and 4 bases respectively, with 12 bases between them. CDR3 length equals 13 residues. Per the germline V gene, CDR1 is SQVTM and CDR2 is ANQGSEA. Together with reference TRBV29-1 and TRBJ1-2, the CDR3 gives the full variable domain: SAVISQKPSRDICQRGTSLTIQCQVDSQVTMMFWYRQQPGQSLTLIATANQGSEATYESGFVIDKFPISRPNLTFSTLTVSNMSPEDSSIYLCSVEVYSGYGYTFGSGTRLTVV.